This record covers a single T cell receptor beta chain. The data are from a study of cytomegalovirus exposure and HLA in healthy donors. The V gene lost 1 base and the J gene lost 7 bases, with 11 bases spanning the gap. Germline V lookup: CDR1 LNHNV, CDR2 YYDKDF (reference sequence). This CDR3 is built from 14 residues. Clones were read by immunoSEQ multiplex PCR, and TCRdb kept only the in-frame ones, dropping some. The sample records tens of thousands of clones, about 94% being singletons. Input material: PBMCs. The receptor comes from a man between 18 and 35 years old in good health and CMV-seropositive. The V and J genes are TRBV15 and TRBJ2-1; tentatively, D is TRBD2 (5 bases). In DNA, the CDR3 is TGTGCCACCAGCAGAGGCCTAAAGCGGAATGAGCAGTTCTTC. Amino acids: CATSRGLKRNEQFF.